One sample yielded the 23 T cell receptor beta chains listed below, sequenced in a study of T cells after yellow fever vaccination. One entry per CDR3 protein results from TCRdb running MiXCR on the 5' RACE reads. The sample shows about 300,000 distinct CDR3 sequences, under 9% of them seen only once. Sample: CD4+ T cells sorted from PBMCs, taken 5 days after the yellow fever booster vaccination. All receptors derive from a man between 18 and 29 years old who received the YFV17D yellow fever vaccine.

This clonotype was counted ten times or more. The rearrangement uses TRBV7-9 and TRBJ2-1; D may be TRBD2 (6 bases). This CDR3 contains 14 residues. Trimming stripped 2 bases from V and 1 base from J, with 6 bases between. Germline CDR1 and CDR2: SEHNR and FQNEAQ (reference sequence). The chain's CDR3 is CASSLSGSYNEQFF. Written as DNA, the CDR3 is TGTGCCAGCAGCTTAAGCGGGTCCTACAATGAGCAGTTCTTC.

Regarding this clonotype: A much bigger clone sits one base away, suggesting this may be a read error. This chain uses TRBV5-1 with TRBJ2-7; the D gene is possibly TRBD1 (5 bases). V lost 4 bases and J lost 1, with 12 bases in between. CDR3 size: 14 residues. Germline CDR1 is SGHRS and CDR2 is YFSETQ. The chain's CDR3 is CASSRDGQSYEQYF. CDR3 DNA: TGCGCCAGCAGCCGAGATGGACAATCCTACGAGCAGTACTTC.

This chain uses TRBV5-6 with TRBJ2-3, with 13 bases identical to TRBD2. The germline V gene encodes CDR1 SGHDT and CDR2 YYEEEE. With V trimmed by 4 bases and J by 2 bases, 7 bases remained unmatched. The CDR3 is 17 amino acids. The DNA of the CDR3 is TGTGCCAGCAGCGGTTCACTAGCGGGGGGGTTCACAGATACGCAGTATTTT. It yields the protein CASSGSLAGGFTDTQYF. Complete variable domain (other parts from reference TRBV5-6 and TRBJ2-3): DAGVTQSPTHLIKTRGQQVTLRCSPKSGHDTVSWYQQALGQGPQFIFQYYEEEERQRGNFPDRFSGHQFPNYSSELNVNALLLGDSALYLCASSGSLAGGFTDTQYFGPGTRLTVL.

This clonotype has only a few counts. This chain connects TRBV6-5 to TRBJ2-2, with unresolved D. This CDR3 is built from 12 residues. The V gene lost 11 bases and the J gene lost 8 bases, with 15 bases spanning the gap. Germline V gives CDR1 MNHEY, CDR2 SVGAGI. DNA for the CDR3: TGTGCCGTCTCTTCAACTGGGGGGGAGCTGTTTTTT. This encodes CAVSSTGGELFF.

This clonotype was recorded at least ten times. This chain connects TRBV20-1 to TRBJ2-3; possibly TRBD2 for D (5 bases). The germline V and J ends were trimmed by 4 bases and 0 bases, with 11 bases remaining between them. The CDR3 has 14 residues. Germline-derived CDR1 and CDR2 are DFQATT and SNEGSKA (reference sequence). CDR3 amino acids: CSATYSESTDTQYF. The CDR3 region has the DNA TGCAGTGCTACCTATAGCGAAAGCACAGATACGCAGTATTTT.

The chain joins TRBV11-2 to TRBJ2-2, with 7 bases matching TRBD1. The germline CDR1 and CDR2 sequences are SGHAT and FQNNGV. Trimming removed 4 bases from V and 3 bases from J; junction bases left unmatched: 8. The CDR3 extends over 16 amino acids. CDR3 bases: TGTGCCAGCAGCTCATACCGACAGGGTGACACCGGGGAGCTGTTTTTT. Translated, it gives CASSSYRQGDTGELFF.

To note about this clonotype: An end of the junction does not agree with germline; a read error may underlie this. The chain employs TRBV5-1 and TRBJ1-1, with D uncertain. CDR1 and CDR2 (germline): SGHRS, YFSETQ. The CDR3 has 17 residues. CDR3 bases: TGCGCCAGCAGCTTGGCCGGATCGAGGGTAGGGAACACTGAAGCATTCTTT. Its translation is CASSLAGSRVGNTEAFF.

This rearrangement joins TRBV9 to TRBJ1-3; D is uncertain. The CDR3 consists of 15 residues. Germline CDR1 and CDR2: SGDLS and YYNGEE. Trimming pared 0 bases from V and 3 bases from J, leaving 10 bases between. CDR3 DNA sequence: TGTGCCAGCAGCGTAGCTACTGCCGTTGGAAACACCATATATTTT. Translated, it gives CASSVATAVGNTIYF. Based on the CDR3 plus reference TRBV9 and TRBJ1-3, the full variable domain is DSGVTQTPKHLITATGQRVTLRCSPRSGDLSVYWYQQSLDQGLQFLIQYYNGEERAKGNILERFSAQQFPDLHSELNLSSLELGDSALYFCASSVATAVGNTIYFGEGSWLTVV.

CDR3 coding DNA: TGTGCCAGCAGCTTACGGGGAACAGGGGCCGAGACCCAGTACTTC. This translates into CASSLRGTGAETQYF. V and J are TRBV7-8 and TRBJ2-5, with TRBD1 identical over 7 bases. The trim removed 2 bases at V and 5 bases at J, leaving 8 bases unmatched. The CDR3 runs 15 residues. Germline V gene data show CDR1 as SGHVS and CDR2 as FQNEAQ. The complete variable domain, with remaining parts taken from reference TRBV7-8 and TRBJ2-5, reads GAGVSQSPRYKVAKRGQDVALRCDPISGHVSLFWYQQALGQGPEFLTYFQNEAQLDKSGLPSDRFFAERPEGSVSTLKIQRTQQEDSAVYLCASSLRGTGAETQYFGPGTRLLVL.

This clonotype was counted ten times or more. CDR3 sequence: CASSQGQGSYEQYF. In nucleotides, the CDR3 is TGTGCCAGCAGCCAGGGACAGGGCTCCTACGAGCAGTACTTC. The chain recombines TRBV4-2 with TRBJ2-7; 9 positions match TRBD1. CDR1 is LGHNA and CDR2 is YNFKEQ in the germline V gene. The CDR3 length is 14 residues. V was clipped by 3 bases and J by 0 bases; unmatched bases: 0.

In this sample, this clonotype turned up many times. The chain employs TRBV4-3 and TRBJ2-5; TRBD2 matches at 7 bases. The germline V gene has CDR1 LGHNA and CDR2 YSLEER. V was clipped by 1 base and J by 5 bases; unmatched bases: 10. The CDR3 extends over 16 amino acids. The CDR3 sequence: CASSQGLGGGWETQYF. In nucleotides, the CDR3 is TGCGCCAGCAGCCAAGGCTTAGGCGGGGGATGGGAGACCCAGTACTTC.

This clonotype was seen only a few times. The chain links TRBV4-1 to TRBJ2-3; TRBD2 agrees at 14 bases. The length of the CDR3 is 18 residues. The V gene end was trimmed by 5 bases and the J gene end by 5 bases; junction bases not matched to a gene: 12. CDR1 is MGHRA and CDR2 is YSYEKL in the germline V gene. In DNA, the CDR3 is TGCGCCAGCAGCATGCGACTAGCGGGGGGGCCGGAGGGAGATACGCAGTATTTT. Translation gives CASSMRLAGGPEGDTQYF.

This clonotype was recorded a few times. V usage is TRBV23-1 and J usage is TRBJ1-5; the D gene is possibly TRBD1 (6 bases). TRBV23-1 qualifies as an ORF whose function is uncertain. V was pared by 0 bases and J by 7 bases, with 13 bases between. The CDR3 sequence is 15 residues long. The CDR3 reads CASSQSEGVTQPQHF. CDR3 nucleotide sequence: TGCGCCAGCAGTCAATCTGAGGGGGTTACACAGCCCCAGCATTTT.

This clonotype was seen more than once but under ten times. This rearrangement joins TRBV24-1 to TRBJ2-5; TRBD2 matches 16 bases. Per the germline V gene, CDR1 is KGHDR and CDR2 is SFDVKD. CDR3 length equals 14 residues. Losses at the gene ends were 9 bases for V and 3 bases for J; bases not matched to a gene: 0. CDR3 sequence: CATGTSGGEETQYF. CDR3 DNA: TGTGCCACCGGGACTAGCGGGGGGGAAGAGACCCAGTACTTC.

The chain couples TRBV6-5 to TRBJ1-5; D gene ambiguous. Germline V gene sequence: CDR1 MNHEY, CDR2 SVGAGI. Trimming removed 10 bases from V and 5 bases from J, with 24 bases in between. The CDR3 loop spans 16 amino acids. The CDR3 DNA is TGTGCCAACCGTCCAGGTCGGGCAGGCGACCATCAGCCCCAGCATTTT. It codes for CANRPGRAGDHQPQHF.

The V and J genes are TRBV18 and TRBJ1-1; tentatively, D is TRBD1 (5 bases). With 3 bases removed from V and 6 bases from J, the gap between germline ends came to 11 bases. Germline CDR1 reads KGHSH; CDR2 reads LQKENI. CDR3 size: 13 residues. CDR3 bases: TGTGCCAGCTCACCCACAAGGGGCGCTGAAGCTTTCTTT. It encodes CASSPTRGAEAFF.

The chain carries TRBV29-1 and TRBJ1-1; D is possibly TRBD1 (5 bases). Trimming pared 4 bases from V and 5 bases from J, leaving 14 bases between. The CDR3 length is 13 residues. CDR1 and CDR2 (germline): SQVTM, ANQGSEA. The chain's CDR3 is CSVVRDAWTEAFF. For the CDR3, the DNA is TGCAGCGTTGTACGGGACGCGTGGACTGAAGCTTTCTTT.

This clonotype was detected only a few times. This CDR3 is CASSLVGTSGGQGDTQYF. Written as DNA, the CDR3 is TGCGCCAGCAGCTTGGTCGGGACTAGCGGGGGCCAAGGAGATACGCAGTATTTT. The chain carries TRBV5-1 and TRBJ2-3, with 14 bases aligning to TRBD2. CDR1 is SGHRS and CDR2 is YFSETQ in the germline V gene. With 0 bases clipped from V and 5 bases from J, the junction kept 8 bases outside the gene matches. The CDR3 is 18 residues long. Complete variable domain (other parts from reference TRBV5-1 and TRBJ2-3): KAGVTQTPRYLIKTRGQQVTLSCSPISGHRSVSWYQQTPGQGLQFLFEYFSETQRNKGNFPGRFSGRQFSNSRSEMNVSTLELGDSALYLCASSLVGTSGGQGDTQYFGPGTRLTVL.

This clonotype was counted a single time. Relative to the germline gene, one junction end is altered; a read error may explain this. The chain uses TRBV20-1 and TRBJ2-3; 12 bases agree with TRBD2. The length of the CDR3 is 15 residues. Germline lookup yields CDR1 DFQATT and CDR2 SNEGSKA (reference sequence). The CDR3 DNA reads TGCAGTGCCAGGACTAGCGGGGTGATCACAGTTACGCAGTATTTT. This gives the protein CSARTSGVITVTQYF.

Here the CDR3 DNA reads TGTGCCAGCAGCTTGGGGCCGGGACAGGGGAACTACGAGCAGTACTTC. This sequence encodes CASSLGPGQGNYEQYF. The rearrangement links TRBV5-6 to TRBJ2-7, with 10 bases fitting TRBD1. Germline V gene data show CDR1 as SGHDT and CDR2 as YYEEEE. The CDR3 spans 16 residues. Trimming removed 0 bases from V and 3 bases from J; junction bases left unmatched: 6.

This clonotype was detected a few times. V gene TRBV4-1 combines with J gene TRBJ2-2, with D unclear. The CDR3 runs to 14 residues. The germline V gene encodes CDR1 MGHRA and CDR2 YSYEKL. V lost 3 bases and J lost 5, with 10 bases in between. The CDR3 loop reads CASSHVQQTGELFF. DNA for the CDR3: TGCGCCAGCAGCCATGTACAGCAGACCGGGGAGCTGTTTTTT.

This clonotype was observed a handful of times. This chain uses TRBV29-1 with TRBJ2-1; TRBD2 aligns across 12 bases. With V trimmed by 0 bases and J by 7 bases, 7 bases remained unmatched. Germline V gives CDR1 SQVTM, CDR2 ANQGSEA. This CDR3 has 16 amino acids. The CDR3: CSVEDSSGGAVNEQFF. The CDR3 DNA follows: TGCAGCGTTGAAGACTCTAGCGGGGGGGCTGTAAATGAGCAGTTCTTC.

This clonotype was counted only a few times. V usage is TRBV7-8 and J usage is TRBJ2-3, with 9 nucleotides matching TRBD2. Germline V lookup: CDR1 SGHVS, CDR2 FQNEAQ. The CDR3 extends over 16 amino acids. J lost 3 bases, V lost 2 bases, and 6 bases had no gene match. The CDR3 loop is CASSLKVAGGTDTQYF. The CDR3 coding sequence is TGTGCCAGCAGCTTAAAAGTGGCGGGGGGGACAGATACGCAGTATTTT.